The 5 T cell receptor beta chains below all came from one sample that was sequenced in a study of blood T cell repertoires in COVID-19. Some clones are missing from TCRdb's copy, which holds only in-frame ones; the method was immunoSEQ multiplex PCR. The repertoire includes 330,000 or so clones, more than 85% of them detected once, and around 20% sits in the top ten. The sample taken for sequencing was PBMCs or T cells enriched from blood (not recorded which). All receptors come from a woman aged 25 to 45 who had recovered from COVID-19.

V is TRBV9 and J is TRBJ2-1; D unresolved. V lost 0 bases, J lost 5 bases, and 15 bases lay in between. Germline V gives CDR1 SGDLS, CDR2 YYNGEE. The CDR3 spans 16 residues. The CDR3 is CASSVEGNPGNNEQFF. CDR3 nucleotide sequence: TGTGCCAGCAGCGTAGAAGGCAACCCGGGTAACAATGAGCAGTTCTTC.

The CDR3 here is CASSKQRPRGRNSPLHF. Written as DNA, the CDR3 is TGTGCCAGCAGCAAACAGAGACCCAGGGGGAGGAATTCACCCCTCCACTTT. V is TRBV21-1 and J is TRBJ1-6; the D call TRBD1 from the table was never checked on the DNA. TRBV21-1 is a recognized pseudogene. The CDR3 sequence is 17 residues long.

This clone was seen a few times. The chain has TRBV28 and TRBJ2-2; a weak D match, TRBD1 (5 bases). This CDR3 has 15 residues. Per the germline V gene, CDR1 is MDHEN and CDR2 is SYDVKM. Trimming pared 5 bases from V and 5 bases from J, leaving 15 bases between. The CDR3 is CASSPSGWKTGELFF. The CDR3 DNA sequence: TGTGCCAGCAGTCCCTCAGGGTGGAAGACCGGGGAGCTGTTTTTT.

CDR3 amino acids: CASSLMANTEAFF. The DNA for the CDR3 is TGTGCCAGCAGTTTGATGGCGAACACTGAAGCTTTCTTT. This chain uses TRBV12-3 or TRBV12-4 with TRBJ1-1; D is uncertain. The CDR3 spans 13 residues. Trimming removed 3 bases from V and 1 base from J, with 6 bases in between.

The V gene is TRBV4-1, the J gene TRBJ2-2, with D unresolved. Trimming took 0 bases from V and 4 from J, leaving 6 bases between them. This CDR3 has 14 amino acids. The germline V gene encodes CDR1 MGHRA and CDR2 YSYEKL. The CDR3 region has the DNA TGCGCCAGCAGCCAAGATCGGAGCACCGGGGAGCTGTTTTTT. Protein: CASSQDRSTGELFF.